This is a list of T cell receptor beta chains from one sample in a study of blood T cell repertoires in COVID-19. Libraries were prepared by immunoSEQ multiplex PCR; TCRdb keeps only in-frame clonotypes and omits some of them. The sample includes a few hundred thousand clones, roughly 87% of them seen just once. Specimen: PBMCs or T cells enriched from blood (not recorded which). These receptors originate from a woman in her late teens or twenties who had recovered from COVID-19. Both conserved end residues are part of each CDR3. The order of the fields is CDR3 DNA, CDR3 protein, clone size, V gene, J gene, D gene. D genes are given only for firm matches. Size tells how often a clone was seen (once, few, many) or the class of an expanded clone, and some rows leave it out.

CDR3nt: TGTGCCAGCAGCTTAGGTGGGCAAGGGGGTGAAAAACTGTTTTTT
CDR3aa: CASSLGGQGGEKLFF
abundance: .
v_gene: TRBV7-2
j_gene: TRBJ1-4
d_gene: .

CDR3nt: TGTGCCACGACACGGTTGACAGACAGTCAGCCCCAGCATTTT
CDR3aa: CATTRLTDSQPQHF
abundance: few
v_gene: TRBV28
j_gene: TRBJ1-5
d_gene: .

CDR3nt: TGTGCCAGCAGTGTGACCGGGACTAGCGGGGGATATGAGCAGTTCTTC
CDR3aa: CASSVTGTSGGYEQFF
abundance: .
v_gene: TRBV2
j_gene: TRBJ2-1
d_gene: TRBD2

CDR3nt: TGTGCCAGCAGTGGGGAGACTAGCGGGAGGGCCAGCAGCTCCTACAATGAGCAGTTCTTC
CDR3aa: CASSGETSGRASSSYNEQFF
abundance: .
v_gene: TRBV2
j_gene: TRBJ2-1
d_gene: TRBD2

CDR3nt: TGCGCCAGCAGCTTGTACTTCTCATCCTACAATGAGCAGTTCTTC
CDR3aa: CASSLYFSSYNEQFF
abundance: once
v_gene: TRBV5-1
j_gene: TRBJ2-1
d_gene: .

CDR3nt: TGTGCCAGCAGCCAAAGGGCGGGGGGGGCCACAGATACGCAGTATTTT
CDR3aa: CASSQRAGGATDTQYF
abundance: .
v_gene: TRBV4-2
j_gene: TRBJ2-3
d_gene: TRBD2

CDR3nt: TGTGCCAGCAGCTTATACGGTCGGGGGGCGCGGGAGCAGTACTTC
CDR3aa: CASSLYGRGAREQYF
abundance: .
v_gene: TRBV5-6
j_gene: TRBJ2-7
d_gene: .

CDR3nt: TGTGCCAGTTCACCTGGCAGGGGGCTAGATACGCAGTATTTT
CDR3aa: CASSPGRGLDTQYF
abundance: .
v_gene: TRBV19
j_gene: TRBJ2-3
d_gene: TRBD1

CDR3nt: TGTGCCAGCAGCGTAGTTGGAGAGAACTATGGCTACACCTTC
CDR3aa: CASSVVGENYGYTF
abundance: .
v_gene: TRBV9
j_gene: TRBJ1-2
d_gene: .

CDR3nt: TGTGCCAGCAGCTTAGGCAGGGGGCCCTACGAGCAGTACTTC
CDR3aa: CASSLGRGPYEQYF
abundance: .
v_gene: TRBV7-9
j_gene: TRBJ2-7
d_gene: TRBD1

CDR3nt: TGTGCCAGCAGCCCGCGGGGGGGCGGTTTCGGGGAGCTGTTTTTT
CDR3aa: CASSPRGGGFGELFF
abundance: .
v_gene: TRBV5-6
j_gene: TRBJ2-2
d_gene: TRBD2

CDR3nt: TGTGCCAGTAAGATGTGGGCCGGCCTTGAGACCCAGTACTTC
CDR3aa: CASKMWAGLETQYF
abundance: .
v_gene: TRBV19
j_gene: TRBJ2-5
d_gene: .

CDR3nt: TGTGCCACTATACAGGGATCTGGAAACACCATATATTTT
CDR3aa: CATIQGSGNTIYF
abundance: .
v_gene: TRBV19
j_gene: TRBJ1-3
d_gene: .

CDR3nt: TGTGCCGTAGATAGGACTAGCGGGGGGGCACAGACCCAGTACTTC
CDR3aa: CAVDRTSGGAQTQYF
abundance: .
v_gene: TRBV30
j_gene: TRBJ2-5
d_gene: TRBD2

CDR3nt: TGCGCCAGCAGCCCCGGACAGGGGGACGATGAGCAGTTCTTC
CDR3aa: CASSPGQGDDEQFF
abundance: .
v_gene: TRBV5-1
j_gene: TRBJ2-1
d_gene: TRBD1

CDR3nt: TGTGCCAGCAGCCCGCGGGACGGGTCTAATGAAAAACTGTTTTTT
CDR3aa: CASSPRDGSNEKLFF
abundance: .
v_gene: TRBV9
j_gene: TRBJ1-4
d_gene: .

CDR3nt: TGTGCCAGCTCACCACAGGGGCGAAACACCATATATTTT
CDR3aa: CASSPQGRNTIYF
abundance: .
v_gene: TRBV18
j_gene: TRBJ1-3
d_gene: .

CDR3nt: TGTGCCAGCAGCTCTCGAGGGACTAGCGGACTCCAAGAGACCCAGTACTTC
CDR3aa: CASSSRGTSGLQETQYF
abundance: .
v_gene: TRBV11-2
j_gene: TRBJ2-5
d_gene: TRBD2

CDR3nt: TGTGCCAGTAGTGTAGGACAGGGCATAAACATTCAGTACTTC
CDR3aa: CASSVGQGINIQYF
abundance: .
v_gene: TRBV19
j_gene: TRBJ2-4
d_gene: TRBD1

CDR3nt: TGTGCCAGCAGTTTGCTGACAGGGGTCAAGAATGAGCAGTTCTTC
CDR3aa: CASSLLTGVKNEQFF
abundance: .
v_gene: TRBV28
j_gene: TRBJ2-1
d_gene: TRBD1

CDR3nt: TGTGCCAGCCTGGGACTAGCGGGAGAAAGCTCCTACAATGAGCAGTTCTTC
CDR3aa: CASLGLAGESSYNEQFF
abundance: .
v_gene: TRBV2
j_gene: TRBJ2-1
d_gene: TRBD2

CDR3nt: TGTGCCAGCAGCTACCTGGGGGCGAAAAACATTCAGTACTTC
CDR3aa: CASSYLGAKNIQYF
abundance: .
v_gene: TRBV7-2
j_gene: TRBJ2-4
d_gene: .

CDR3nt: TGCGCCAGCAGCCATAAGACGGGGTCCTCTAATGGCTACACCTTC
CDR3aa: CASSHKTGSSNGYTF
abundance: few
v_gene: TRBV4-1
j_gene: TRBJ1-2
d_gene: .

CDR3nt: TGCGCCAGCAGCCAAGATTGGGGGGGTGAAAAACTGTTTTTT
CDR3aa: CASSQDWGGEKLFF
abundance: .
v_gene: TRBV4-1
j_gene: TRBJ1-4
d_gene: .

CDR3nt: TGTGCCAGCAGCGCCTCCCTACCGGGACAGGGGACCGGGGAGCTGTTTTTT
CDR3aa: CASSASLPGQGTGELFF
abundance: .
v_gene: TRBV11-2
j_gene: TRBJ2-2
d_gene: TRBD1

CDR3nt: TGCGCCAGCAGCGGGACAGGGAAAGGCTACACCTTC
CDR3aa: CASSGTGKGYTF
abundance: once
v_gene: TRBV5-1
j_gene: TRBJ1-2
d_gene: TRBD1

CDR3nt: TGCGCCAGCAGCGAGTGGGACAGGCCAGAAGCTTTCTTT
CDR3aa: CASSEWDRPEAFF
abundance: .
v_gene: TRBV10-1
j_gene: TRBJ1-1
d_gene: TRBD1

CDR3nt: TGTGCCAGCAGCTTTGACTCCCTGAACACTGAAGCTTTCTTT
CDR3aa: CASSFDSLNTEAFF
abundance: .
v_gene: TRBV7-2
j_gene: TRBJ1-1
d_gene: .

CDR3nt: TGCGCCAGCAGCCAACTCACAAACACTGAAGCTTTCTTT
CDR3aa: CASSQLTNTEAFF
abundance: .
v_gene: TRBV4-3
j_gene: TRBJ1-1
d_gene: .

CDR3nt: TGTGCCAGCATCCAGCAGGGGACCGGGGAGCTGTTTTTT
CDR3aa: CASIQQGTGELFF
abundance: .
v_gene: TRBV28
j_gene: TRBJ2-2
d_gene: .

CDR3nt: TGTGCCAGTAGTATAGTGGGGGGTTCAGGCAATCAGCCCCAGCATTTT
CDR3aa: CASSIVGGSGNQPQHF
abundance: .
v_gene: TRBV19
j_gene: TRBJ1-5
d_gene: .

CDR3nt: TGTGCCAGCACCGGGATCTCCTACGAGCAGTACTTC
CDR3aa: CASTGISYEQYF
abundance: .
v_gene: TRBV12-3/TRBV12-4
j_gene: TRBJ2-7
d_gene: .

CDR3nt: TGCAGTGCTAGAACTTCATACGAGCAGTACTTC
CDR3aa: CSARTSYEQYF
abundance: .
v_gene: TRBV20-1
j_gene: TRBJ2-7
d_gene: .

CDR3nt: TGCGCCAGCAGCTACTCCCCCGGGCAGCCCCAGCATTTT
CDR3aa: CASSYSPGQPQHF
abundance: .
v_gene: TRBV5-1
j_gene: TRBJ1-5
d_gene: .

CDR3nt: TGTGCCAGCAGACAACCCCCCCACGGGACAGGGATCAATCAGCCCCAGCATTTT
CDR3aa: CASRQPPHGTGINQPQHF
abundance: .
v_gene: TRBV28
j_gene: TRBJ1-5
d_gene: TRBD1

CDR3nt: TGTGCCAGCAGCTTAGTGGAGGGGATGGCCTACAATGAGCAGTTCTTC
CDR3aa: CASSLVEGMAYNEQFF
abundance: .
v_gene: TRBV7-8
j_gene: TRBJ2-1
d_gene: .

CDR3nt: TGTGCCAGCAGTTCCGGTCACGGGACAGGGACCGAAAAACTGTTTTTT
CDR3aa: CASSSGHGTGTEKLFF
abundance: .
v_gene: TRBV28
j_gene: TRBJ1-4
d_gene: TRBD1

CDR3nt: TGTGCCAGCAGCTTAGTCAGGGGCCGGGTGTACTTC
CDR3aa: CASSLVRGRVYF
abundance: .
v_gene: TRBV7-8
j_gene: TRBJ2-7
d_gene: .

CDR3nt: TGTGCCAGCAGTGACAACGGACTAGCGGGGGGGTACAATGAGCAGTTCTTC
CDR3aa: CASSDNGLAGGYNEQFF
abundance: .
v_gene: TRBV6-4
j_gene: TRBJ2-1
d_gene: TRBD2

CDR3nt: TGTGCCAGCAGCTTGCGTTTCGGTCAAGGCAATCAGCCCCAGCATTTT
CDR3aa: CASSLRFGQGNQPQHF
abundance: .
v_gene: TRBV5-8
j_gene: TRBJ1-5
d_gene: .

CDR3nt: TGTGCCAGCAGTTACTGGGCACATGGAAAGAACACTGAAGCTTTCTTT
CDR3aa: CASSYWAHGKNTEAFF
abundance: .
v_gene: TRBV6-5
j_gene: TRBJ1-1
d_gene: .

CDR3nt: TGTGCCAGCAGCGCCCCCAATGACGGGGTTCCTAATGAAAAACTGTTTTTT
CDR3aa: CASSAPNDGVPNEKLFF
abundance: .
v_gene: TRBV9
j_gene: TRBJ1-4
d_gene: .

CDR3nt: TGTGCCAGCAGCTGGGGCCAATCCAGGGGCTACACCTTC
CDR3aa: CASSWGQSRGYTF
abundance: .
v_gene: TRBV7-9
j_gene: TRBJ1-2
d_gene: .

CDR3nt: TGTGCCAGCAGCCGACCAGGGGAAGGGGATACGCAGTATTTT
CDR3aa: CASSRPGEGDTQYF
abundance: .
v_gene: TRBV5-4
j_gene: TRBJ2-3
d_gene: .

CDR3nt: TGTGCCAGGTCGACAGGGGATACCTACGAGCAGTACTTC
CDR3aa: CARSTGDTYEQYF
abundance: .
v_gene: TRBV27
j_gene: TRBJ2-7
d_gene: TRBD1

CDR3nt: TGTGCCAGCAGCTTAGCGCAGGGTTCAGCTTTCTTT
CDR3aa: CASSLAQGSAFF
abundance: few
v_gene: TRBV7-9
j_gene: TRBJ1-1
d_gene: .

CDR3nt: TGTGCCAGCAGCTTAGCGTGGGCGCCGATGGGCTACAATGAGCAGTTCTTC
CDR3aa: CASSLAWAPMGYNEQFF
abundance: .
v_gene: TRBV7-2
j_gene: TRBJ2-1
d_gene: .

CDR3nt: TGTGCCAGCAGTTCGGACAGACGCTACAATGGCTACACCTTC
CDR3aa: CASSSDRRYNGYTF
abundance: .
v_gene: TRBV6-5
j_gene: TRBJ1-2
d_gene: .

CDR3nt: TGTGCCAGCAGTGAAGACGTCGGGGGCACTGAAGCTTTCTTT
CDR3aa: CASSEDVGGTEAFF
abundance: once
v_gene: TRBV2
j_gene: TRBJ1-1
d_gene: .

CDR3nt: TGCGCCAGCAGCCAAGATCTTTTAGCTCTAACTGAAGCTTTCTTT
CDR3aa: CASSQDLLALTEAFF
abundance: .
v_gene: TRBV4-3
j_gene: TRBJ1-1
d_gene: .

CDR3nt: TGTGCCAGAAATAGGGGACAGGGAGAAAGCAATCAGCCCCAGCATTTT
CDR3aa: CARNRGQGESNQPQHF
abundance: few
v_gene: TRBV5-3
j_gene: TRBJ1-5
d_gene: TRBD1

CDR3nt: TGCGCCAGCAGCGTGCAGGGTGACACTGAAGCTTTCTTT
CDR3aa: CASSVQGDTEAFF
abundance: .
v_gene: TRBV5-1
j_gene: TRBJ1-1
d_gene: .

CDR3nt: TGTGCCAGCAGCGTAGCTGGTAGCGGCTACGAGCAGTACTTC
CDR3aa: CASSVAGSGYEQYF
abundance: .
v_gene: TRBV9
j_gene: TRBJ2-7
d_gene: .

CDR3nt: TGCGCCAGCAGCTTGGGTTCCTTTAGCACAGATACGCAGTATTTT
CDR3aa: CASSLGSFSTDTQYF
abundance: .
v_gene: TRBV5-1
j_gene: TRBJ2-3
d_gene: .